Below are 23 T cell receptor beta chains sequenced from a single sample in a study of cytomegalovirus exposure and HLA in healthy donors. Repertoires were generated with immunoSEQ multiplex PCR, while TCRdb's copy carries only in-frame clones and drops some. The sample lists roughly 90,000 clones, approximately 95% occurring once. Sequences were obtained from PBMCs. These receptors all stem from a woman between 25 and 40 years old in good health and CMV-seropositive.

CDR3 DNA sequence: TGTGCCTGGGGACAGGCGGGCTATGGCTACACCTTC. This sequence encodes CAWGQAGYGYTF. The gene calls are TRBV30 and TRBJ1-2, with TRBD1 identical over 7 bases. The CDR3 sequence is 12 residues long. Germline loops: CDR1 GTSNPN, CDR2 SVGIG (reference sequence). The J segment lost 4 bases and the V segment lost 5 bases, leaving 4 bases of the junction unmatched. Supplemented by reference TRBV30 and TRBJ1-2, the full variable domain reads SQTIHQWPATLVQPVGSPLSLECTVEGTSNPNLYWYRQAAGRGLQLLFYSVGIGQISSEVPQNLSASRPQDRQFILSSKKLLLSDSGFYLCAWGQAGYGYTFGSGTRLTVV.

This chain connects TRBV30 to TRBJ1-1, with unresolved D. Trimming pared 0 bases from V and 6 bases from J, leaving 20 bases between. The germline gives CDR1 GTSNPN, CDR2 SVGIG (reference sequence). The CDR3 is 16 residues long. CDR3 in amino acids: CAWSVAGGSRSAEAFF. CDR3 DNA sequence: TGTGCCTGGAGTGTCGCTGGAGGTAGTCGGAGCGCTGAAGCTTTCTTT.

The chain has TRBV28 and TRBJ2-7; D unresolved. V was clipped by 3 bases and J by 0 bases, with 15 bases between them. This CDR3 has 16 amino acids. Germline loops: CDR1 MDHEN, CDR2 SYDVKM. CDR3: CASSLATRRSSYEQYF. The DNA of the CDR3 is TGTGCCAGCAGTTTGGCCACACGACGGAGCTCCTACGAGCAGTACTTC.

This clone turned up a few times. CDR3 sequence (DNA): TGTGCCAGCAGCTTAGCTGCGGGAGAGGGCTACAATGAGCAGTTCTTC. As protein: CASSLAAGEGYNEQFF. V and J are TRBV7-6 and TRBJ2-1, with 7 bases aligning to TRBD2. CDR1 is SGHVS and CDR2 is FNYEAQ in the germline V gene. V lost 0 bases and J lost 3; bases outside the gene matches: 5. The CDR3 consists of 16 residues. The full variable domain, rest sourced from reference TRBV7-6 and TRBJ2-1, is GAGVSQSPRYKVTKRGQDVALRCDPISGHVSLYWYRQALGQGPEFLTYFNYEAQQDKSGLPNDRFSAERPEGSISTLTIQRTEQRDSAMYRCASSLAAGEGYNEQFFGPGTRLTVL.

The CDR3 spells CASSFGTQDNEQFF. CDR3 nucleotides: TGTGCCAGCAGCTTCGGGACACAAGACAATGAGCAGTTCTTC. The chain combines TRBV7-6 with TRBJ2-1; D is perhaps TRBD1 (6 bases). The CDR3 runs 14 residues. Germline loops: CDR1 SGHVS, CDR2 FNYEAQ. V was pared by 3 bases and J by 5 bases, with 11 bases between.

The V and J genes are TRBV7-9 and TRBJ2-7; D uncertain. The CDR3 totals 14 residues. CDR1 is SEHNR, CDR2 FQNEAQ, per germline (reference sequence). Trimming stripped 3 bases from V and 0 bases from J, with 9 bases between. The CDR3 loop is CASSFDKLSYEQYF. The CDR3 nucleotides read TGTGCCAGCAGCTTCGACAAGCTCTCCTACGAGCAGTACTTC.

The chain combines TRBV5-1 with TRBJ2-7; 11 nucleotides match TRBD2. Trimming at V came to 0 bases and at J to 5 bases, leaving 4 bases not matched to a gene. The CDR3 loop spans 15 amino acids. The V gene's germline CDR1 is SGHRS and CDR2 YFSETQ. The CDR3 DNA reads TGCGCCAGCAGCTTGGTAGCGGGAGGGTACAACGAGCAGTACTTC. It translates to CASSLVAGGYNEQYF. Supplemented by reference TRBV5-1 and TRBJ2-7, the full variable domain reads KAGVTQTPRYLIKTRGQQVTLSCSPISGHRSVSWYQQTPGQGLQFLFEYFSETQRNKGNFPGRFSGRQFSNSRSEMNVSTLELGDSALYLCASSLVAGGYNEQYFGPGTRLTVT.

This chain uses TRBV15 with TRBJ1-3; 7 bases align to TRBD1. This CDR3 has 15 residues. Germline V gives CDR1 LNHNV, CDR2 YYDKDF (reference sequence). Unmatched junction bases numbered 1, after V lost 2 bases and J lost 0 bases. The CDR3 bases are TGTGCCACCAGCAGAACAGGGGCCTCTGGAAACACCATATATTTT. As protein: CATSRTGASGNTIYF.

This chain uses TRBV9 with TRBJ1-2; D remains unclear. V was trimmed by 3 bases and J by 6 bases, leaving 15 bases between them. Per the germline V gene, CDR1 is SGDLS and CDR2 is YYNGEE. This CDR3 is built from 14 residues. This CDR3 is CASSGPPAQDGYTF. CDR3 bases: TGTGCCAGCAGCGGCCCGCCTGCTCAGGATGGCTACACCTTC. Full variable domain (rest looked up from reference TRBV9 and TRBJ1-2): DSGVTQTPKHLITATGQRVTLRCSPRSGDLSVYWYQQSLDQGLQFLIQYYNGEERAKGNILERFSAQQFPDLHSELNLSSLELGDSALYFCASSGPPAQDGYTFGSGTRLTVV.

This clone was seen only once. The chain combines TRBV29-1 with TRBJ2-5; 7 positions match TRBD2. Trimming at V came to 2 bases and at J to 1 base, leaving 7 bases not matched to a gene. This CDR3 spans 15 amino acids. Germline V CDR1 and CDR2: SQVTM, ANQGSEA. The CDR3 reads CSVEPTSALQETQYF. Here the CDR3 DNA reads TGCAGCGTTGAACCCACTAGCGCCCTCCAAGAGACCCAGTACTTC.

CDR3 sequence: CASSLGGQGADTQYF. The DNA for the CDR3 is TGTGCCAGCAGCTTGGGAGGACAGGGGGCAGATACGCAGTATTTT. The gene calls are TRBV5-4 and TRBJ2-3; 10 nucleotides align to TRBD1. Germline V gives CDR1 SGHNT, CDR2 YYREEE (reference sequence). The CDR3 runs to 15 residues. V lost 0 bases to trimming and J lost 4 bases; unmatched junction nucleotides: 2.

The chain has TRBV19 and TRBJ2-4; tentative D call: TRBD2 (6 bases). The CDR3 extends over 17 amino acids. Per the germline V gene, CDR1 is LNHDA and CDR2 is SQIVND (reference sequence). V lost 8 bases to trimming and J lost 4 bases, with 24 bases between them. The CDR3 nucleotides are TGTGCCAGTTCAGGGACGCTTCACTCGGCGGGGAAAAACATTCAGTACTTC. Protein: CASSGTLHSAGKNIQYF.

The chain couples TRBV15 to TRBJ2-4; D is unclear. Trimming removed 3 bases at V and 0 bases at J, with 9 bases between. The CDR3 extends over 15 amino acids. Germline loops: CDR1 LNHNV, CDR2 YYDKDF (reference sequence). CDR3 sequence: CATSSAVLAKNIQYF. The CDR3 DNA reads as TGTGCCACCAGCAGCGCAGTCTTAGCCAAAAACATTCAGTACTTC.

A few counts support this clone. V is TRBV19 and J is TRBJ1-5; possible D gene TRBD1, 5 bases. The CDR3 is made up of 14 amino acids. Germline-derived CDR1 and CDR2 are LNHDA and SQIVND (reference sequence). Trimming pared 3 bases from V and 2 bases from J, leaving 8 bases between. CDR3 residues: CASSIRDGNQPQHF. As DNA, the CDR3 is TGTGCCAGTAGTATCAGGGATGGCAATCAGCCCCAGCATTTT.

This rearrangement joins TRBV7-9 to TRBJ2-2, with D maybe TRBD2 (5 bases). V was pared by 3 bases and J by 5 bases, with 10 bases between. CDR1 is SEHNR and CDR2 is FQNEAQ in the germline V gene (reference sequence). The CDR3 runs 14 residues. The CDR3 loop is CASSFTWRTGELFF. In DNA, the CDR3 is TGTGCCAGCAGCTTCACTTGGAGGACCGGGGAGCTGTTTTTT. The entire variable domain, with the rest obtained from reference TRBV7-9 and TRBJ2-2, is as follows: DTGVSQNPRHKITKRGQNVTFRCDPISEHNRLYWYRQTLGQGPEFLTYFQNEAQLEKSRLLSDRFSAERPKGSFSTLEIQRTEQGDSAMYLCASSFTWRTGELFFGEGSRLTVL.

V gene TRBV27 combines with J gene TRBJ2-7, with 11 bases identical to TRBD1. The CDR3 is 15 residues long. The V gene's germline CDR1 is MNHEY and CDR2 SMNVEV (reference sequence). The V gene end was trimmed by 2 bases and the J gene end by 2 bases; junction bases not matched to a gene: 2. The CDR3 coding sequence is TGTGCCAGCAGTTTAAGGACAGGGGGCACCTACGAGCAGTACTTC. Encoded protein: CASSLRTGGTYEQYF.

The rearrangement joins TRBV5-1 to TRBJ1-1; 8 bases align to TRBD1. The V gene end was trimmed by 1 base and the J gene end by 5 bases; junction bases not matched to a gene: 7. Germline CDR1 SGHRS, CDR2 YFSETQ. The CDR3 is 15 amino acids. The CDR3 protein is CASSLYLQGGTEAFF. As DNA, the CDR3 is TGCGCCAGCAGCTTGTACCTACAGGGGGGGACTGAAGCTTTCTTT.

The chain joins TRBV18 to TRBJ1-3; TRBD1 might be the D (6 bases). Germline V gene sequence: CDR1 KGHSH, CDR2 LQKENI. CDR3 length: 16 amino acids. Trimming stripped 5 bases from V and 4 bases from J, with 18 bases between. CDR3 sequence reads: CASSTLGQSTGNTIYF. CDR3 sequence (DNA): TGTGCCAGCTCAACACTGGGACAATCTACAGGAAACACCATATATTTT.

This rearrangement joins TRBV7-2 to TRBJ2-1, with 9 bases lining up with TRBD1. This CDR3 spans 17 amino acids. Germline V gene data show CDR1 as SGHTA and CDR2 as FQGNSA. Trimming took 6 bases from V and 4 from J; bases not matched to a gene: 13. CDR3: CASRPGTGLATYNEQFF. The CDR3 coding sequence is TGTGCCAGCAGACCCGGGACAGGGCTGGCGACGTACAATGAGCAGTTCTTC.

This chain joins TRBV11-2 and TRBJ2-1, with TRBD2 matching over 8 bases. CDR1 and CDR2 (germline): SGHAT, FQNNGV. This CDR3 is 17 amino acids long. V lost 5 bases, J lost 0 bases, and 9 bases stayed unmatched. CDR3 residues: CASSTPLAGRSYNEQFF. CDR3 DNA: TGTGCCAGCAGCACACCCCTAGCGGGCCGCTCCTACAATGAGCAGTTCTTC.

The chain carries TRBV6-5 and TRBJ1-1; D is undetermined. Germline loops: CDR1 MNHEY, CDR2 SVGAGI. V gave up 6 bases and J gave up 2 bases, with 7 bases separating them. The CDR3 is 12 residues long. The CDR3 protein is CASRYQNTEAFF. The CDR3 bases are TGTGCCAGCAGGTACCAAAACACTGAAGCTTTCTTT.

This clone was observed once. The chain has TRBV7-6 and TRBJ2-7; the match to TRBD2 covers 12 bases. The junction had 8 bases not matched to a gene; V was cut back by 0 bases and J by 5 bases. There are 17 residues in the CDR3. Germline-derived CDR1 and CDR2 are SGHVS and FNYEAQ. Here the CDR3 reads CASSLARLAGGPNEQYF. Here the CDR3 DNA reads TGTGCCAGCAGCTTAGCCCGGCTAGCGGGAGGGCCTAACGAGCAGTACTTC.

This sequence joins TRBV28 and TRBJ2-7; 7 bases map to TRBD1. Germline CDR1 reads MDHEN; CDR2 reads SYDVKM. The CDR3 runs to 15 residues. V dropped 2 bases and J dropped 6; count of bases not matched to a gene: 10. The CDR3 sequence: CASSLRQGLLGEQYF. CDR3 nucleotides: TGTGCCAGCAGTTTAAGACAGGGCCTCTTGGGCGAGCAGTACTTC.